This note documents a single TCR beta chain sequence. The method was immunoSEQ multiplex PCR; TCRdb's version includes in-frame clones alone and lacks a portion of them. The repertoire holds some 40,000 clones, with roughly 75% as singletons. CDR3 length: 16 amino acids. With 4 bases clipped from V and 3 bases from J, the junction kept 9 bases outside the gene matches. Germline CDR1 reads SGHDN; CDR2 reads FVKESK. This sample was included in a study of T cell responses to AZD1222 COVID-19 vaccine. The material was peripheral blood, obtained 28 days after the second dose of the MenACWY control vaccine. This TCR was sampled from an adult who received the MenACWY meningococcal vaccine as a control. This chain joins TRBV14 and TRBJ1-1; TRBD1 matches 9 bases. CDR3 nucleotides: TGTGCCAGCAGCCTATTCGGACAGGGGATCGACACTGAAGCTTTCTTT. Its translation is CASSLFGQGIDTEAFF.